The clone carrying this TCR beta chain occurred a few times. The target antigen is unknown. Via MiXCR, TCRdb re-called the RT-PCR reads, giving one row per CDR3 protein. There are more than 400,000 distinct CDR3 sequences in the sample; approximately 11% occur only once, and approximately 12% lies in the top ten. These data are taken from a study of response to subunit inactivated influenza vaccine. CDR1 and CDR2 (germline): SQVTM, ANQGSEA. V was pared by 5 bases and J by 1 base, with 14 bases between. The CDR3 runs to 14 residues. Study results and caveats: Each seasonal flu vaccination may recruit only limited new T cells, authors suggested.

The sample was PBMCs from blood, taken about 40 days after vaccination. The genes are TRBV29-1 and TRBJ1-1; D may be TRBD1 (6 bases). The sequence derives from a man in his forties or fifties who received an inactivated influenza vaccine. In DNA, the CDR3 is TGCAGCGTTCTACAGGGAGGACCGAACACTGAAGCTTTCTTT. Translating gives CSVLQGGPNTEAFF.